This entry describes one T cell receptor beta chain. CDR1 SGHRS and CDR2 YFSETQ come from the germline V gene. The CDR3 spans 16 residues. Trimming took 0 bases from V and 1 from J, leaving 12 bases between them. With MiXCR, TCRdb reprocessed the PCR reads. The sample carries tens of thousands of clones, roughly 33% recorded once. Patients were all untreated before their thyroid surgery. The data stem from a study of metastatic and nonmetastatic thyroid tumors. This TCR derives from a female donor with papillary thyroid cancer or a benign thyroid nodule (not recorded which). Some clones in this sample may be carry-over from other donors' samples. The V and J genes are TRBV5-1 and TRBJ2-3; no clear D gene. The sequencing sample was made of tumor tissue. In DNA form, the CDR3 reads TGCGCCAGCAGCTTGGAGCAGCAAGCACGCACAGATACGCAGTATTTT. This codes for CASSLEQQARTDTQYF.